Listed here are 26 T cell receptor beta chains from one sample, sequenced in a study of blood T cell repertoires in COVID-19 (dated by TCRdb to 2020 to 2022). Libraries were constructed by the immunoSEQ multiplex PCR assay. The source is immuneACCESS, and TCRdb retained only in-frame sequences with V and J called. Part of the clones is not carried over; for the studies checked, unresolved V genes explain less than half of this, and the remainder is unexplained. The sample table shows 150,000 to 200,000 clones, and around 89% are seen once. The ten largest make up 5% to 6.5% of the sample. The sample taken for sequencing was peripheral blood. The receptors stem from a man aged 40-50 years with active or convalescent COVID-19.

The rearrangement joins TRBV4-3 to TRBJ2-7, with 9 nucleotides matching TRBD1. The CDR3 loop spans 13 amino acids. Trimming cost V 4 bases and J 6 bases; bases outside gene matches: 4. From germline, CDR1 is LGHNA and CDR2 YSLEER. The CDR3 protein is CASSLRQGGEQYF. In DNA form, the CDR3 reads TGCGCCAGCAGCCTAAGACAGGGGGGCGAGCAGTACTTC.

The chain is built from TRBV4-1 and TRBJ1-2; 11 bases line up with TRBD1. With V trimmed by 2 bases and J by 8 bases, 7 bases remained unmatched. The CDR3 extends over 15 amino acids. Per the germline V gene, CDR1 is MGHRA and CDR2 is YSYEKL. The CDR3, as DNA: TGCGCCAGCAGCCAAACGGGACAGGGGGTGAGAGGCTACACCTTC. It encodes CASSQTGQGVRGYTF.

The chain uses TRBV5-1 and TRBJ1-1; D uncertain. Germline V gene lookup returns CDR1 SGHRS and CDR2 YFSETQ. V lost 0 bases to trimming and J lost 5 bases, with 14 bases between them. This CDR3 is built from 15 residues. The CDR3 is CASSLASVAGTEAFF. For the CDR3, the DNA is TGCGCCAGCAGCTTGGCCTCGGTCGCGGGAACTGAAGCTTTCTTT.

The rearrangement joins TRBV24-1 to TRBJ1-2; D is undetermined. Germline V lookup: CDR1 KGHDR, CDR2 SFDVKD. The CDR3 runs to 12 residues. V lost 5 bases to trimming and J lost 2 bases, with 5 bases between them. The CDR3 bases are TGTGCCACCAGTGCCGGGAACTATGGCTACACCTTC. This encodes CATSAGNYGYTF.

This clone appeared once. This rearrangement joins TRBV4-1 to TRBJ2-5, with D tentatively TRBD1 (6 bases). The CDR3 consists of 14 residues. Germline V gene sequence: CDR1 MGHRA, CDR2 YSYEKL. V shed 3 bases and J shed 2 bases, with 10 bases lying between them. Written as DNA, the CDR3 is TGCGCCAGCAGCCACGGGACAACTCAAGAGACCCAGTACTTC. Translated: CASSHGTTQETQYF.

This sequence joins TRBV6-5 and TRBJ1-1; TRBD1 matches 10 bases. Germline-derived CDR1 and CDR2 are MNHEY and SVGAGI. With 6 bases clipped from V and 6 bases from J, the junction kept 10 bases outside the gene matches. The CDR3 loop spans 15 amino acids. The CDR3 region is CASSPKGQGRAEAFF. CDR3 coding DNA: TGTGCCAGCAGCCCAAAGGGACAGGGGAGGGCTGAAGCTTTCTTT.

The sample holds one count of this clone. This chain uses TRBV7-3 with TRBJ2-5, with TRBD1 matching 9 bases. This CDR3 comprises 14 residues. Germline V CDR1 and CDR2: SGHTA, FQGTGA. The J segment lost 1 base and the V segment lost 3 bases, leaving 0 bases of the junction unmatched. The CDR3 loop reads CASSLGQGQETQYF. The CDR3 bases are TGTGCCAGCAGCTTGGGACAGGGCCAAGAGACCCAGTACTTC.

V gene TRBV5-5 combines with J gene TRBJ2-2; 12 bases align to TRBD2. Per germline, CDR1 SGHKS and CDR2 YYEKEE (reference sequence). The ends lost 5 bases at V and 5 bases at J; junction bases unmatched: 7. The CDR3 consists of 16 residues. CDR3 sequence reads: CASRNPSGGATGELFF. The CDR3 DNA sequence: TGTGCCAGCAGGAACCCTAGCGGGGGGGCGACCGGGGAGCTGTTTTTT.

The chain couples TRBV28 to TRBJ1-6, with D perhaps matching TRBD1 (5 bases). Deletions cut 6 bases from V and 5 bases from J, with 17 bases between. Per the germline V gene, CDR1 is MDHEN and CDR2 is SYDVKM. The CDR3 runs to 16 residues. CDR3: CASSRFGGGDNSPLHF. CDR3 coding DNA: TGTGCCAGCAGCCGATTCGGGGGGGGAGATAATTCACCCCTCCACTTT.

The chain couples TRBV2 to TRBJ1-1; D is perhaps TRBD1 (6 bases). This CDR3 has 16 residues. Between the trimmed V and J ends, which lost 5 bases and 8 bases, there was a span of 24 bases. Looked up from germline, CDR1 is SNHLY and CDR2 is FYNNEI. CDR3 sequence reads: CASSKNPAGATMEAFF. CDR3 in DNA: TGTGCCAGCAGTAAGAACCCCGCAGGGGCTACCATGGAAGCTTTCTTT.

This chain joins TRBV7-2 and TRBJ1-3; D remains unclear. The CDR3 has 16 amino acids. Trimming cost V 2 bases and J 0 bases, with 11 bases left between them. CDR1 and CDR2 (germline): SGHTA, FQGNSA. The CDR3, as DNA: TGTGCCAGCAGCTTAAACCCCGAGTTCTCTGGAAACACCATATATTTT. Translated, it gives CASSLNPEFSGNTIYF.

The chain combines TRBV5-6 with TRBJ2-2; tentatively, D is TRBD1 (7 bases). Germline V gene data show CDR1 as SGHDT and CDR2 as YYEEEE. The V end lost 4 bases, the J end lost 15 bases, and 19 bases lay between the germline ends. The CDR3 totals 13 residues. CDR3: CASSRTGGSWLFF. As DNA, the CDR3 is TGTGCCAGCAGCAGGACAGGAGGGAGTTGGTTGTTTTTT. Together with reference TRBV5-6 and TRBJ2-2, the CDR3 gives the full variable domain: DAGVTQSPTHLIKTRGQQVTLRCSPKSGHDTVSWYQQALGQGPQFIFQYYEEEERQRGNFPDRFSGHQFPNYSSELNVNALLLGDSALYLCASSRTGGSWLFFGEGSRLTVL.

In this sample, this clone turned up a few times. V usage is TRBV6-1 and J usage is TRBJ1-1, with 7 bases identical to TRBD1. Germline loops: CDR1 MNHNS, CDR2 SASEGT. The CDR3 is 13 amino acids. With V trimmed by 2 bases and J by 3 bases, 0 bases remained unmatched. The CDR3 loop is CASSERGHTEAFF. The CDR3 bases are TGTGCCAGCAGTGAAAGGGGGCACACTGAAGCTTTCTTT.

V gene TRBV4-1 combines with J gene TRBJ1-5; D is possibly TRBD1 (6 bases). V was pared by 4 bases and J by 1 base, with 8 bases between. Germline-derived CDR1 and CDR2 are MGHRA and YSYEKL. The CDR3 consists of 14 residues. CDR3 bases: TGCGCCAGCAGCCTCCAGGGGAGCAATCAGCCCCAGCATTTT. It is translated as CASSLQGSNQPQHF.

This clone was found a few times. This chain connects TRBV5-4 to TRBJ1-5; 8 bases line up with TRBD1. CDR1 and CDR2 (germline): SGHNT, YYREEE (reference sequence). V trimming: 2 bases; J trimming: 2 bases; junction bases outside the gene matches: 0. The CDR3 consists of 14 residues. CDR3 region: CASSLQGGNQPQHF. For the CDR3, the DNA is TGTGCCAGCAGCTTACAGGGGGGCAATCAGCCCCAGCATTTT.

This chain uses TRBV5-1 with TRBJ2-1, with D perhaps matching TRBD2 (6 bases). Trimming cost V 4 bases and J 0 bases, with 11 bases left between them. Germline assignment: CDR1 SGHRS and CDR2 YFSETQ. This CDR3 has 15 residues. CDR3 amino acids: CASSPEGISYNEQFF. Written as DNA, the CDR3 is TGCGCCAGCAGCCCGGAGGGGATCTCCTACAATGAGCAGTTCTTC.

V is TRBV3-1 (or the pseudogene TRBV3-2) and J is TRBJ2-1, with 9 bases lining up with TRBD2. Germline assignment: CDR1 LGHDT and CDR2 YNNKEL (reference sequence). This CDR3 is 16 amino acids long. V was clipped by 1 base and J by 4 bases; unmatched bases: 5. CDR3 DNA: TGTGCCAGCAGCCAAGGCCTAGCGGGAACTTACAATGAGCAGTTCTTC. This sequence encodes CASSQGLAGTYNEQFF.

This chain connects TRBV7-9 to TRBJ2-7; weak D call: TRBD2 (5 bases). The V end lost 1 base, the J end lost 3 bases, and 10 bases lay between the germline ends. Germline values: CDR1 SEHNR, CDR2 FQNEAQ (reference sequence). This CDR3 comprises 14 residues. DNA for the CDR3: TGTGCCAGCAGCTTAGGGGGAGTCGGCTACGAGCAGTACTTC. This sequence encodes CASSLGGVGYEQYF.

The sample holds a few counts of this clone. V gene TRBV5-1 combines with J gene TRBJ1-2; D may be TRBD1 (5 bases). Trimming took 6 bases from V and 1 from J, leaving 13 bases between them. Germline lookup yields CDR1 SGHRS and CDR2 YFSETQ. CDR3 length equals 14 residues. The CDR3 spells CASNKQDSNYGYTF. The CDR3, as DNA: TGCGCCAGCAACAAACAGGATAGTAACTATGGCTACACCTTC.

This clone was found once. V and J are TRBV7-9 and TRBJ1-1; 11 bases are a match to TRBD1. The CDR3 is 15 residues long. Per germline, CDR1 SEHNR and CDR2 FQNEAQ (reference sequence). V dropped 3 bases and J dropped 3; count of bases not matched to a gene: 3. DNA for the CDR3: TGTGCCAGCAGCTTTCCGGGACAGGGGGACACTGAAGCTTTCTTT. Amino acid sequence: CASSFPGQGDTEAFF.

V and J are TRBV6-5 and TRBJ2-7; D possibly corresponds to TRBD1 (5 bases). The CDR3 contains 14 residues. CDR1 and CDR2 from the germline V gene are MNHEY and SVGAGI. V gave up 6 bases and J gave up 2 bases, with 14 bases separating them. CDR3 sequence reads: CASRSAVGAYEQYF. CDR3 in DNA: TGTGCCAGCAGGAGCGCGGTAGGGGCCTACGAGCAGTACTTC.

The chain joins TRBV15 to TRBJ2-1; unclear D gene. Trimming shortened V by 1 base and J by 0 bases, and 7 bases separated the two germline ends. From germline, CDR1 is LNHNV and CDR2 YYDKDF (reference sequence). The CDR3 runs 15 residues. In DNA, the CDR3 is TGTGCCACCAGCAGAGCGGGTCTCTCCTACAATGAGCAGTTCTTC. Translation: CATSRAGLSYNEQFF. Supplemented by reference TRBV15 and TRBJ2-1, the full variable domain reads DAMVIQNPRYQVTQFGKPVTLSCSQTLNHNVMYWYQQKSSQAPKLLFHYYDKDFNNEADTPDNFQSRRPNTSFCFLDIRSPGLGDTAMYLCATSRAGLSYNEQFFGPGTRLTVL.

V gene TRBV19 combines with J gene TRBJ1-1; TRBD1 aligns across 9 bases. This CDR3 region has 14 residues. The junction had 8 bases not matched to a gene; V was cut back by 7 bases and J by 5 bases. Germline CDR1 and CDR2: LNHDA and SQIVND (reference sequence). The CDR3 bases are TGTGCCAGTACCATTGACAGGGGGGTTACTGAAGCTTTCTTT. Amino acid sequence: CASTIDRGVTEAFF.

This clone was seen a few times. The rearrangement links TRBV27 to TRBJ2-7; D is perhaps TRBD2 (6 bases). With 5 bases removed from V and 7 bases from J, the gap between germline ends came to 15 bases. Per the germline V gene, CDR1 is MNHEY and CDR2 is SMNVEV (reference sequence). The length of the CDR3 is 13 residues. The CDR3 DNA sequence: TGTGCCAGCAGTAACTCTGGACTACAAGAGCAGTACTTC. This encodes CASSNSGLQEQYF.

The V gene is TRBV7-2, the J gene TRBJ2-1, with 7 nucleotides matching TRBD1. Unmatched junction bases numbered 13, after V lost 4 bases and J lost 4 bases. The germline CDR1 and CDR2 sequences are SGHTA and FQGNSA. The CDR3 contains 17 residues. The CDR3 DNA reads as TGTGCCAGCAGCTCAGTAGGGGGCAGGTCGGGGTACAATGAGCAGTTCTTC. Encoded protein: CASSSVGGRSGYNEQFF.

The chain joins TRBV5-1 to TRBJ2-3; D might be TRBD1 (6 bases). CDR1 SGHRS and CDR2 YFSETQ come from the germline V gene. Deletions cut 0 bases from V and 5 bases from J, with 13 bases between. CDR3 length: 15 amino acids. The CDR3 nucleotides read TGCGCCAGCAGCTTGGAAGGGGGTATCAAAGATACGCAGTATTTT. Its translation is CASSLEGGIKDTQYF.